Listed below are T cell receptor beta chains from one sample, sequenced in a study of cytomegalovirus exposure and HLA in healthy donors. The assay was immunoSEQ multiplex PCR, and TCRdb's table has in-frame clones only and misses some. Across 74,000 or so clones, the top ten clones capture 1.5% of the sample. Sequenced input: PBMCs. The receptors originated from a woman in her fifties or sixties in good health and CMV-seronegative. The CDR3 runs from the conserved cysteine through the conserved F or W. Fields, in order: V gene, D gene, J gene, CDR3 length, CDR3 protein, CDR3 DNA. The D gene is left open where the match is weak.

v_call: TRBV7-2; d_call: TRBD1; j_call: TRBJ1-2; cdr3_length: 16; cdr3_aa: CASSLTGPPVAYGYTF; cdr3_nt: TGTGCCAGCAGCTTGACAGGGCCCCCCGTGGCTTATGGCTACACCTTC
v_call: TRBV6-5; d_call: .; j_call: TRBJ2-5; cdr3_length: 15; cdr3_aa: CASGLSVGNGETQYF; cdr3_nt: TGTGCCAGTGGACTGTCCGTGGGCAATGGGGAGACCCAGTACTTC
v_call: TRBV28; d_call: .; j_call: TRBJ2-7; cdr3_length: 15; cdr3_aa: CASSPPATNSYEQYF; cdr3_nt: TGTGCCAGCAGTCCCCCGGCGACAAATTCCTACGAGCAGTACTTC
v_call: TRBV18; d_call: TRBD2; j_call: TRBJ2-1; cdr3_length: 16; cdr3_aa: CASSPVAGGPYNEQFF; cdr3_nt: TGTGCCAGCTCACCCGTAGCGGGAGGCCCCTACAATGAGCAGTTCTTC
v_call: TRBV11-2; d_call: TRBD2; j_call: TRBJ2-7; cdr3_length: 15; cdr3_aa: CASSLVSSGFYEQYF; cdr3_nt: TGTGCCAGCAGCTTAGTTTCTAGCGGATTCTACGAGCAGTACTTC
v_call: TRBV5-1; d_call: TRBD1; j_call: TRBJ1-2; cdr3_length: 15; cdr3_aa: CASSFPGQGSRAYTF; cdr3_nt: TGCGCCAGCAGTTTTCCGGGACAGGGGAGCCGAGCCTACACCTTC
v_call: TRBV10-3; d_call: TRBD1; j_call: TRBJ2-7; cdr3_length: 14; cdr3_aa: CAITPGQGIYEQYF; cdr3_nt: TGTGCCATCACGCCGGGACAGGGGATCTACGAGCAGTACTTC
v_call: TRBV5-4; d_call: .; j_call: TRBJ2-7; cdr3_length: 15; cdr3_aa: CASSLFFPGSYEQYF; cdr3_nt: TGTGCCAGCAGCTTGTTTTTTCCAGGGTCCTACGAGCAGTACTTC
v_call: TRBV18; d_call: .; j_call: TRBJ1-5; cdr3_length: 15; cdr3_aa: CASSQGVGSNQPQHF; cdr3_nt: TGTGCCAGCTCTCAAGGGGTGGGGAGCAATCAGCCCCAGCATTTT
v_call: TRBV7-9; d_call: TRBD1; j_call: TRBJ2-7; cdr3_length: 16; cdr3_aa: CASSARGQVSTYEQYF; cdr3_nt: TGTGCCAGCAGCGCGAGGGGGCAGGTTTCGACCTACGAGCAGTACTTC
v_call: TRBV7-2; d_call: .; j_call: TRBJ1-4; cdr3_length: 16; cdr3_aa: CASRRFSRGTNEKLFF; cdr3_nt: TGTGCCAGCAGACGCTTTAGTCGGGGTACTAATGAAAAACTGTTTTTT
v_call: TRBV6-5; d_call: TRBD1; j_call: TRBJ1-5; cdr3_length: 15; cdr3_aa: CASSYGTGNNQPQHF; cdr3_nt: TGTGCCAGCAGTTACGGGACAGGGAACAATCAGCCCCAGCATTTT
v_call: TRBV7-9; d_call: TRBD1; j_call: TRBJ2-7; cdr3_length: 15; cdr3_aa: CASSPGTANPGGQYF; cdr3_nt: TGTGCCAGCAGCCCGGGGACAGCAAACCCCGGAGGGCAGTACTTC
v_call: TRBV28; d_call: .; j_call: TRBJ1-5; cdr3_length: 16; cdr3_aa: CANGNLKGGSNQPQHF; cdr3_nt: TGTGCCAACGGAAACCTCAAAGGGGGAAGCAATCAGCCCCAGCATTTT
v_call: TRBV6-1; d_call: TRBD1; j_call: TRBJ2-7; cdr3_length: 14; cdr3_aa: CASVRGQGVYEQYF; cdr3_nt: TGTGCCAGCGTACGGGGACAGGGGGTCTACGAGCAGTACTTC
v_call: TRBV6-6; d_call: TRBD2; j_call: TRBJ2-1; cdr3_length: 14; cdr3_aa: CASSSTSGRNEQFF; cdr3_nt: TGTGCCAGCAGTTCGACTAGCGGGAGAAATGAGCAGTTCTTC
v_call: TRBV6-5; d_call: .; j_call: TRBJ1-2; cdr3_length: 12; cdr3_aa: CASSRGGRGYTF; cdr3_nt: TGTGCCAGCAGCCGGGGGGGCCGTGGCTACACCTTC
v_call: TRBV5-1; d_call: .; j_call: TRBJ2-3; cdr3_length: 16; cdr3_aa: CASSLSGEYSTDTQYF; cdr3_nt: TGCGCCAGCAGCCTGAGCGGAGAGTATAGCACAGATACGCAGTATTTT
v_call: TRBV5-4; d_call: .; j_call: TRBJ2-1; cdr3_length: 15; cdr3_aa: CASSFVESSYNEQFF; cdr3_nt: TGTGCCAGCAGCTTCGTGGAGAGCTCCTACAATGAGCAGTTCTTC
v_call: TRBV19; d_call: .; j_call: TRBJ1-4; cdr3_length: 13; cdr3_aa: CASSTGWDEKLFF; cdr3_nt: TGTGCCAGTTCCACCGGGTGGGATGAAAAACTGTTTTTT
v_call: TRBV27; d_call: .; j_call: TRBJ1-5; cdr3_length: 14; cdr3_aa: CASRRALSNQPQHF; cdr3_nt: TGTGCCAGCAGGAGAGCCCTTAGCAATCAGCCCCAGCATTTT
v_call: TRBV28; d_call: TRBD1; j_call: TRBJ1-5; cdr3_length: 17; cdr3_aa: CASSSPQGADCNQPQHF; cdr3_nt: TGTGCCAGCAGTTCCCCCCAGGGGGCCGATTGCAATCAGCCCCAGCATTTT
v_call: TRBV10-3; d_call: TRBD1; j_call: TRBJ2-1; cdr3_length: 14; cdr3_aa: CAISGQGEVGEQFF; cdr3_nt: TGTGCCATCAGCGGACAGGGGGAAGTCGGTGAGCAGTTCTTC
v_call: TRBV30; d_call: .; j_call: TRBJ1-1; cdr3_length: 11; cdr3_aa: CALEGHTEAFF; cdr3_nt: TGTGCCCTAGAGGGCCACACTGAAGCTTTCTTT
v_call: TRBV13; d_call: .; j_call: TRBJ1-2; cdr3_length: 14; cdr3_aa: CASSLTGSNYGYTF; cdr3_nt: TGTGCCAGCAGCTTAACAGGTTCTAACTATGGCTACACCTTC
v_call: TRBV5-1; d_call: .; j_call: TRBJ2-2; cdr3_length: 15; cdr3_aa: CASSLSLVITGELFF; cdr3_nt: TGCGCCAGCAGCTTAAGCCTAGTGATTACCGGGGAGCTGTTTTTT
v_call: TRBV5-1; d_call: TRBD2; j_call: TRBJ2-1; cdr3_length: 16; cdr3_aa: CASSGYEGLAVNEQFF; cdr3_nt: TGCGCCAGCAGCGGATATGAGGGACTAGCGGTTAATGAGCAGTTCTTC
v_call: TRBV28; d_call: TRBD1; j_call: TRBJ1-1; cdr3_length: 15; cdr3_aa: CASSSGQGKTTEAFF; cdr3_nt: TGTGCCAGCAGCTCCGGACAGGGAAAGACCACTGAAGCTTTCTTT
v_call: TRBV6-5; d_call: TRBD2; j_call: TRBJ2-1; cdr3_length: 15; cdr3_aa: CASSYRSSGDNEQFF; cdr3_nt: TGTGCCAGCAGTTACCGGTCTAGCGGTGACAATGAGCAGTTCTTC
v_call: TRBV28; d_call: .; j_call: TRBJ2-5; cdr3_length: 15; cdr3_aa: CASSLARAGKETQYF; cdr3_nt: TGTGCCAGCAGTTTAGCTCGGGCAGGGAAAGAGACCCAGTACTTC
v_call: TRBV30; d_call: TRBD2; j_call: TRBJ2-5; cdr3_length: 14; cdr3_aa: CAWSGGSGGETQYF; cdr3_nt: TGTGCCTGGAGTGGGGGGAGCGGGGGGGAGACCCAGTACTTC
v_call: TRBV5-1; d_call: TRBD1; j_call: TRBJ2-7; cdr3_length: 15; cdr3_aa: CASSLTGVGVYEQYF; cdr3_nt: TGCGCCAGCAGCTTGACAGGGGTAGGCGTCTACGAGCAGTACTTC
v_call: TRBV6-5; d_call: .; j_call: TRBJ2-7; cdr3_length: 13; cdr3_aa: CASRDTDSYEQYF; cdr3_nt: TGTGCCAGCAGAGATACAGATTCCTACGAGCAGTACTTC
v_call: TRBV2; d_call: .; j_call: TRBJ1-2; cdr3_length: 13; cdr3_aa: CASSESGGIGYTF; cdr3_nt: TGTGCCAGCAGTGAAAGTGGCGGCATAGGCTACACCTTC
v_call: TRBV5-8; d_call: TRBD2; j_call: TRBJ2-5; cdr3_length: 16; cdr3_aa: CASSDGLAGNQETQYF; cdr3_nt: TGTGCCAGCAGCGACGGACTAGCGGGAAACCAAGAGACCCAGTACTTC
v_call: TRBV7-2; d_call: TRBD2; j_call: TRBJ2-5; cdr3_length: 14; cdr3_aa: CASSLVAGGETQYF; cdr3_nt: TGTGCCAGCAGCTTAGTGGCGGGAGGGGAGACCCAGTACTTC
v_call: TRBV5-4; d_call: .; j_call: TRBJ2-1; cdr3_length: 15; cdr3_aa: CASTFGSRLNNEQFF; cdr3_nt: TGTGCCAGCACGTTCGGGTCCCGTCTCAACAATGAGCAGTTCTTC
v_call: TRBV7-6; d_call: .; j_call: TRBJ1-2; cdr3_length: 14; cdr3_aa: CASSLDTGSYGYTF; cdr3_nt: TGTGCCAGCAGCTTAGATACCGGGAGCTATGGCTACACCTTC
v_call: TRBV27; d_call: .; j_call: TRBJ2-1; cdr3_length: 15; cdr3_aa: CASSSPKSTYNEQFF; cdr3_nt: TGTGCCAGCAGTTCGCCCAAGAGTACCTACAATGAGCAGTTCTTC
v_call: TRBV1; d_call: .; j_call: TRBJ2-7; cdr3_length: 14; cdr3_aa: CTSSSGTSFYEQYF; cdr3_nt: TGCACCAGCAGCTCCGGGACTAGTTTCTACGAGCAGTACTTC
v_call: TRBV6-5; d_call: TRBD2; j_call: TRBJ2-2; cdr3_length: 16; cdr3_aa: CASSYSSGRAGGELFF; cdr3_nt: TGTGCCAGCAGTTACTCCAGCGGGAGGGCCGGCGGGGAGCTGTTTTTT
v_call: TRBV29-1; d_call: TRBD1; j_call: TRBJ2-2; cdr3_length: 15; cdr3_aa: CSVAGTVRNTGELFF; cdr3_nt: TGCAGCGTGGCAGGGACAGTCAGAAACACCGGGGAGCTGTTTTTT
v_call: TRBV7-6; d_call: TRBD1; j_call: TRBJ2-7; cdr3_length: 18; cdr3_aa: CASSLGPGQGATLGEQYF; cdr3_nt: TGTGCCAGCAGCTTAGGCCCTGGACAGGGGGCGACCCTCGGCGAGCAGTACTTC
v_call: TRBV4-1; d_call: .; j_call: TRBJ2-7; cdr3_length: 13; cdr3_aa: CASSENSGRDQYF; cdr3_nt: TGCGCCAGCAGCGAAAACAGTGGGCGGGATCAGTACTTC
v_call: TRBV9; d_call: .; j_call: TRBJ2-1; cdr3_length: 16; cdr3_aa: CASSAPPGDTYNEQFF; cdr3_nt: TGTGCCAGCAGCGCCCCACCGGGGGATACCTACAATGAGCAGTTCTTC
v_call: TRBV4-2; d_call: .; j_call: TRBJ2-2; cdr3_length: 18; cdr3_aa: CASSQEVPASANTGELFF; cdr3_nt: TGTGCCAGCAGCCAAGAAGTCCCTGCTAGCGCGAACACCGGGGAGCTGTTTTTT
v_call: TRBV11-3; d_call: .; j_call: TRBJ1-1; cdr3_length: 13; cdr3_aa: CASSFSGNTEAFF; cdr3_nt: TGTGCCAGCAGCTTCTCCGGGAACACTGAAGCTTTCTTT
v_call: TRBV19; d_call: .; j_call: TRBJ2-1; cdr3_length: 14; cdr3_aa: CASSLSREYNEQFF; cdr3_nt: TGTGCCAGTAGTCTAAGCAGGGAATACAATGAGCAGTTCTTC
v_call: TRBV7-3; d_call: TRBD1; j_call: TRBJ2-7; cdr3_length: 14; cdr3_aa: CASSPSGQGHQQYF; cdr3_nt: TGTGCCAGCAGCCCTTCGGGACAGGGACACCAGCAGTACTTC
v_call: TRBV7-2; d_call: .; j_call: TRBJ2-1; cdr3_length: 14; cdr3_aa: CASSSLLRDNEQFF; cdr3_nt: TGTGCCAGCAGCTCTCTGTTGAGGGACAATGAGCAGTTCTTC
v_call: TRBV5-1; d_call: .; j_call: TRBJ1-5; cdr3_length: 15; cdr3_aa: CASSQTADSNQPQHF; cdr3_nt: TGCGCCAGCAGCCAGACAGCCGACAGCAATCAGCCCCAGCATTTT
v_call: TRBV5-4; d_call: .; j_call: TRBJ2-3; cdr3_length: 15; cdr3_aa: CASSLAQGSTDTQYF; cdr3_nt: TGTGCCAGCAGCTTGGCCCAGGGTAGCACAGATACGCAGTATTTT